The T cell receptor (beta chain) under discussion was sequenced for a study of cytomegalovirus exposure and HLA in healthy donors. General study points: With further analysis later on, most CMV-associated TCR beta chains appeared HLA-restricted. It was confirmed in vitro that a few of the CMV-associated chains were specific for CMV antigens. A later analysis reportedly found fewer N-insertions in an Asian-associated ancestry cluster than the roughly 670-donor mean.

PCR was performed using 60 Vbeta and 13 Jbeta primers. Method: immunoSEQ multiplex PCR; TCRdb's copy keeps in-frame clones and lacks some. The sample shows 200,000 to 250,000 clones, 70% to 80% of them seen only once. As regards this clone: The antigen remains unidentified.

This CDR3 region has 14 residues. The V and J ends lost 0 bases and 2 bases respectively, with 9 bases between them. Germline V gives CDR1 SGHRS, CDR2 YFSETQ. The sequenced sample was PBMCs. The clonotype comes from a woman between 25 and 40 years old in good health and CMV-seronegative. The chain uses TRBV5-1 and TRBJ2-7; D unclear. The CDR3 spells CASSLVPGPYEQYF. CDR3 nucleotides: TGCGCCAGCAGCTTGGTGCCAGGTCCCTACGAGCAGTACTTC.